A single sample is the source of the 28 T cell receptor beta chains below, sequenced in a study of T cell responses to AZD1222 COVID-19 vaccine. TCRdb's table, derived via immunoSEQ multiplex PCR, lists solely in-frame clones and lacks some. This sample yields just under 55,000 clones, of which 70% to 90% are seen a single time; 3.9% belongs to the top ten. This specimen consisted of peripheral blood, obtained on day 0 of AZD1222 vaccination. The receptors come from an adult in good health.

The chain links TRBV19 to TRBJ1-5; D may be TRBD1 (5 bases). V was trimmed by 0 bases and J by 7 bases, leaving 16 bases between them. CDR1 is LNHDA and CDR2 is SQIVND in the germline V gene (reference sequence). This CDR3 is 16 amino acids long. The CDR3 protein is CASSIDPPGREQPQHF. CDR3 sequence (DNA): TGTGCCAGTAGTATAGACCCCCCTGGCAGGGAACAGCCCCAGCATTTT.

The CDR3 reads CASSIGGTRGTYEQYF. The CDR3 bases are TGTGCCAGTAGTATAGGGGGGACCAGGGGGACCTACGAGCAGTACTTC. The chain carries TRBV19 and TRBJ2-7, with TRBD1 matching 7 bases. There are 16 residues in the CDR3. The V gene end was trimmed by 1 base and the J gene end by 2 bases; junction bases not matched to a gene: 8. The V gene's germline CDR1 is LNHDA and CDR2 SQIVND (reference sequence).

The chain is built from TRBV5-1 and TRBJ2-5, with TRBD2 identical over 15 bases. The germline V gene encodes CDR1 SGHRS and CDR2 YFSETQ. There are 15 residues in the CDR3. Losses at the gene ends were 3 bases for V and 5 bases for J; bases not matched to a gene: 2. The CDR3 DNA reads TGCGCCAGCAGCTCCGGGACTAGCGGGGGGGAGACCCAGTACTTC. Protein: CASSSGTSGGETQYF.

The chain's CDR3 is CSVGERSNTEAFF. As DNA, the CDR3 is TGCAGCGTTGGGGAGAGGTCTAACACTGAAGCTTTCTTT. This chain connects TRBV29-1 to TRBJ1-1; no clear D gene. The CDR3 is 13 residues long. The V gene lost 4 bases and the J gene lost 2 bases, with 11 bases spanning the gap. CDR1 and CDR2 from the germline V gene are SQVTM and ANQGSEA.

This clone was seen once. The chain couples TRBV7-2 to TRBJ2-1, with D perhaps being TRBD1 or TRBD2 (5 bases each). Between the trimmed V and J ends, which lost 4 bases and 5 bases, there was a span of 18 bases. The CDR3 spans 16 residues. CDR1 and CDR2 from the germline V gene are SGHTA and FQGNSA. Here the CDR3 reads CASSSLRGPPNNEQFF. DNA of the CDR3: TGTGCCAGCAGCTCCTTACGGGGACCACCTAACAATGAGCAGTTCTTC.

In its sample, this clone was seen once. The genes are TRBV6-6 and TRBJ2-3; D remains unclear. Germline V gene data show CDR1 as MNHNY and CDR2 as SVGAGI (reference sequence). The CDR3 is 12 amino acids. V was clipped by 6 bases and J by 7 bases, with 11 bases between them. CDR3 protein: CASRTPSYTQYF. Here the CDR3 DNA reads TGTGCCAGCAGAACCCCCTCTTATACGCAGTATTTT.

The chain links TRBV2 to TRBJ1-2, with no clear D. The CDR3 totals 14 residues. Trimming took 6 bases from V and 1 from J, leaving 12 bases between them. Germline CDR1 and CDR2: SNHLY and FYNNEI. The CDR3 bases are TGTGCCAGCAGGTCGGACGGTCTTAACTATGGCTACACCTTC. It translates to CASRSDGLNYGYTF.

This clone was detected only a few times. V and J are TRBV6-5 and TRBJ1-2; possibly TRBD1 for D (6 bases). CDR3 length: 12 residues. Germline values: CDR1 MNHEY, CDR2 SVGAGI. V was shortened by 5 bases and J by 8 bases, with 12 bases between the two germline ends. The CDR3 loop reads CASSLGGWGYTF. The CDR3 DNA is TGTGCCAGCAGTCTTGGGGGCTGGGGCTACACCTTC.

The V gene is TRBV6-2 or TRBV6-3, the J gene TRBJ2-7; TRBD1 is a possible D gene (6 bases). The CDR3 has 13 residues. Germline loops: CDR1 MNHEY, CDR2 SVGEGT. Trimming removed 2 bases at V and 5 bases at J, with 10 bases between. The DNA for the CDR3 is TGTGCCAGCAGTTACCCAGGACAGAACGAGCAGTACTTC. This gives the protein CASSYPGQNEQYF.

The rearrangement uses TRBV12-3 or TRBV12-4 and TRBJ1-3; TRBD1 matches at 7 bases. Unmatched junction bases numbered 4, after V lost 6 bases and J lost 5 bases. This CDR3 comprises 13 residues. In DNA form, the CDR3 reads TGTGCCAGCAGCATGACAGGGAGAAACACCATATATTTT. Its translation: CASSMTGRNTIYF.

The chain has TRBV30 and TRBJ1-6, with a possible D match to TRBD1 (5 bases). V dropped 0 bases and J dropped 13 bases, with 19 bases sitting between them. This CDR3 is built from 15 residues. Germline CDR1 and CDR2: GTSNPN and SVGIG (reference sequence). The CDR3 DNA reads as TGTGCCTGGAGTGTACTTCGGGGGTTTGTGTCGCCCCTCCACTTT. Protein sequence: CAWSVLRGFVSPLHF.

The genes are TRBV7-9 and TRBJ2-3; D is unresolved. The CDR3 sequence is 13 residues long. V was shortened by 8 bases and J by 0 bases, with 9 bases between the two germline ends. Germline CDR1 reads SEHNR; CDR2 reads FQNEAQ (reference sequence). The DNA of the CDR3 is TGTGCCAGCGCGGACGCTAGCACAGATACGCAGTATTTT. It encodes CASADASTDTQYF.

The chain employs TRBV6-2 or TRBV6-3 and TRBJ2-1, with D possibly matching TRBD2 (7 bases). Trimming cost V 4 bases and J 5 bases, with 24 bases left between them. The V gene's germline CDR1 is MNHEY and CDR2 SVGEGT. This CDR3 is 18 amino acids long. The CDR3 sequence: CASSWGLTIGGRNNEQFF. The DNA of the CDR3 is TGTGCCAGCAGTTGGGGACTAACCATCGGGGGGCGGAACAATGAGCAGTTCTTC.

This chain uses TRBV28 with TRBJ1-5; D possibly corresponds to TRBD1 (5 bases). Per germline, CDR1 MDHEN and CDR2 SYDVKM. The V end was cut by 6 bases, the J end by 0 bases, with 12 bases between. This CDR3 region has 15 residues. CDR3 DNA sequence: TGTGCCAGCAGGGGACTTTTGTATAGCAATCAGCCCCAGCATTTT. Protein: CASRGLLYSNQPQHF. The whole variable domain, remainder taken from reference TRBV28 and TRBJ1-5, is DVKVTQSSRYLVKRTGEKVFLECVQDMDHENMFWYRQDPGLGLRLIYFSYDVKMKEKGDIPEGYSVSREKKERFSLILESASTNQTSMYLCASRGLLYSNQPQHFGDGTRLSIL.

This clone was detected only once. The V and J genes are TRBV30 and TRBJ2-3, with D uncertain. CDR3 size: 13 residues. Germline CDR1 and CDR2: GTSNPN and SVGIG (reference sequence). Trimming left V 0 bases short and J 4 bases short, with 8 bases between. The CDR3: CAWSVVSADTQYF. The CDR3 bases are TGTGCCTGGAGTGTTGTTAGTGCAGATACGCAGTATTTT.

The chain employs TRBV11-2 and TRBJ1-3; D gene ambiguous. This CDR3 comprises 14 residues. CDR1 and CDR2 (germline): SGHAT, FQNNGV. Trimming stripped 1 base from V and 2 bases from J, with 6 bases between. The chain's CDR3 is CASSLGTAGNTIYF. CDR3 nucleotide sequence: TGTGCCAGCAGCTTAGGGACGGCTGGAAACACCATATATTTT.

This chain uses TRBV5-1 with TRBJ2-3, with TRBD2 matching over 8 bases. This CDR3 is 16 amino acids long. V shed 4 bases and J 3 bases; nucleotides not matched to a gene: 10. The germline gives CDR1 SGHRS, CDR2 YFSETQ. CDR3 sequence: CASSPGTSLWTDTQYF. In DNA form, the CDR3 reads TGCGCCAGCAGCCCCGGGACTAGTCTTTGGACAGATACGCAGTATTTT.

For the CDR3, the DNA is TGTGCCAGCACCCCCAGGGGCTCCTATAATTCACCCCTCCACTTT. Residues: CASTPRGSYNSPLHF. The V and J genes are TRBV27 and TRBJ1-6; D is possibly TRBD1 (6 bases). This CDR3 has 15 amino acids. V gave up 7 bases and J gave up 0 bases, with 10 bases separating them. Germline values: CDR1 MNHEY, CDR2 SMNVEV (reference sequence).

The CDR3 loop is CASSSTVPGELFF. The CDR3 nucleotides are TGTGCCAGCAGCTCGACAGTCCCCGGGGAGCTGTTTTTT. The chain recombines TRBV7-3 with TRBJ2-2, with D possibly matching TRBD1 (5 bases). Trimming stripped 4 bases from V and 6 bases from J, with 9 bases between. This CDR3 spans 13 amino acids. The germline V gene encodes CDR1 SGHTA and CDR2 FQGTGA.

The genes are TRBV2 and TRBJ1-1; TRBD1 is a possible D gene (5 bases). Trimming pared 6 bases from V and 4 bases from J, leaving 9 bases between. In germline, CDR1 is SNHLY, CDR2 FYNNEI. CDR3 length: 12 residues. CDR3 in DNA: TGTGCCAGCAGCTGGGGGGGCACTGAAGCTTTCTTT. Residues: CASSWGGTEAFF.

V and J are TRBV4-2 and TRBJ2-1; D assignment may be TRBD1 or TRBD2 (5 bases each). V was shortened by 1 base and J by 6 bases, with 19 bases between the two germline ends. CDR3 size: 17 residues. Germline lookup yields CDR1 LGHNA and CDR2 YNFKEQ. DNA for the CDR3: TGTGCCAGCAGCCAAGTCTCGGCCGGGACCAGATTCAATGAGCAGTTCTTC. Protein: CASSQVSAGTRFNEQFF.

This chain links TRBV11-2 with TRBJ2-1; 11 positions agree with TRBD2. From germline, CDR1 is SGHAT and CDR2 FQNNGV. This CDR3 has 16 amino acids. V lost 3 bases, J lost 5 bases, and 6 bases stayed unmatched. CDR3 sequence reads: CASSLTSGVWHNEQFF. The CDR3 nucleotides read TGTGCCAGCAGCTTGACTAGCGGGGTCTGGCACAATGAGCAGTTCTTC.

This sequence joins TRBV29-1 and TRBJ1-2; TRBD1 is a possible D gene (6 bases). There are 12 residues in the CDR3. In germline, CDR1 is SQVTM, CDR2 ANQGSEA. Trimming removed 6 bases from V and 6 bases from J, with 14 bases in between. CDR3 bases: TGCAGCGTCTCAAAGGGGGACGATGGCTACACCTTC. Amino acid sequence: CSVSKGDDGYTF.

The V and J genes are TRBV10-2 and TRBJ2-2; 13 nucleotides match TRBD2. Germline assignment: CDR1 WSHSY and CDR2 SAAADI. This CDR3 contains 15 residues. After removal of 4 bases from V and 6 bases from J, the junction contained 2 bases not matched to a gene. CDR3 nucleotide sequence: TGCGCCAGCAGTGTGGGGACTAGCGGGGCCGGGGAGCTGTTTTTT. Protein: CASSVGTSGAGELFF.

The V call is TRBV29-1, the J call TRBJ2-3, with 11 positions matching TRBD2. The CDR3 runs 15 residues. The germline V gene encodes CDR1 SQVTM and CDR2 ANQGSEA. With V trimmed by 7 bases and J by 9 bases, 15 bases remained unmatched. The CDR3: CSGSGTSGPRLTQYF. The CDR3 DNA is TGCAGCGGAAGCGGGACTAGCGGACCCCGGCTGACGCAGTATTTT.

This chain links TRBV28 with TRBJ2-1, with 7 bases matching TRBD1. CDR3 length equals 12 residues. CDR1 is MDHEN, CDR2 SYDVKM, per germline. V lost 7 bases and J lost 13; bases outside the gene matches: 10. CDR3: CASIGTDISQFF. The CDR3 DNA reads TGTGCCAGCATCGGGACAGATATTTCTCAGTTCTTC.

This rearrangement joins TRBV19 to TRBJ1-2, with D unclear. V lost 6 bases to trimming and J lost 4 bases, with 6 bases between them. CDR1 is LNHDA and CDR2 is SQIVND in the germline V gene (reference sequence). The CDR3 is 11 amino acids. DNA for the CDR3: TGTGCCAGTAGATCAGGCTATGGCTACACCTTC. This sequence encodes CASRSGYGYTF.

CDR3 residues: CASSLRGLAGQYQETQYF. For the CDR3, the DNA is TGTGCCAGCAGCTTAAGGGGACTAGCGGGGCAGTACCAAGAGACCCAGTACTTC. The chain joins TRBV7-6 to TRBJ2-5, with 13 bases fitting TRBD2. This CDR3 is built from 18 residues. The V and J ends lost 2 bases and 0 bases, in that order; junction bases with no gene match: 6. Germline V gives CDR1 SGHVS, CDR2 FNYEAQ. Looking up the rest from reference TRBV7-6 and TRBJ2-5 gives the full variable domain: GAGVSQSPRYKVTKRGQDVALRCDPISGHVSLYWYRQALGQGPEFLTYFNYEAQQDKSGLPNDRFSAERPEGSISTLTIQRTEQRDSAMYRCASSLRGLAGQYQETQYFGPGTRLLVL.